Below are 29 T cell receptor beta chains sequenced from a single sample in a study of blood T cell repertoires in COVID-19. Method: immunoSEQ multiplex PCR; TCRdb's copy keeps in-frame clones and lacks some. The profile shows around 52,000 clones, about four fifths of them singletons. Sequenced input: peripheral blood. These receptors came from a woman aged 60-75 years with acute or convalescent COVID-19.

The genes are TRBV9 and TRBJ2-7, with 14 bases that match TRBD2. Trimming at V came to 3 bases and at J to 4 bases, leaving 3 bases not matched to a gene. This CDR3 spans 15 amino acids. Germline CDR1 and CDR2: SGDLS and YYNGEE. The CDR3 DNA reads TGTGCCAGCAGCGAAGGGACTAGCGGGGGATACGAGCAGTACTTC. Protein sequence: CASSEGTSGGYEQYF.

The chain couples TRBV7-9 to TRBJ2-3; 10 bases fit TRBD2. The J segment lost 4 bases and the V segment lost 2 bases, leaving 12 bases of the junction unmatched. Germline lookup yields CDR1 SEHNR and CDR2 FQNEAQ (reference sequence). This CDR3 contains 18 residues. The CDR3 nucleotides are TGTGCCAGCAGCTTACGGTCTAGCGGGGGTAGTCGGGCAGATACGCAGTATTTT. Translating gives CASSLRSSGGSRADTQYF.

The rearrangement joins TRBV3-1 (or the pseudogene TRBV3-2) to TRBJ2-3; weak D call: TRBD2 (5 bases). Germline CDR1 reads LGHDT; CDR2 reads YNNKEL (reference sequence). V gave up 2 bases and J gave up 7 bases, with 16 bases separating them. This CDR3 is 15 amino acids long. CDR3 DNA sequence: TGTGCCAGCAGCCAACCAGGACTTGCAATTAATACGCAGTATTTT. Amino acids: CASSQPGLAINTQYF.

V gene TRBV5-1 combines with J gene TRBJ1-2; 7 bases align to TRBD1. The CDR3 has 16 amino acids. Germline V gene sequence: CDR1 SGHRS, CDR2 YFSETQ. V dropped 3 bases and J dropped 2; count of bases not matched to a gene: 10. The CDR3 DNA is TGCGCCAGCAGCTCCCGAACGTCGACAGGGAACTATGGCTACACCTTC. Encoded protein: CASSSRTSTGNYGYTF.

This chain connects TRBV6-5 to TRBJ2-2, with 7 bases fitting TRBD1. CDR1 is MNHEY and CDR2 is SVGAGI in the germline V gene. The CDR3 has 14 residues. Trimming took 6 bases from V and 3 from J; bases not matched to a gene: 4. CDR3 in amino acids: CASSRDRDTGELFF. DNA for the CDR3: TGTGCCAGCAGCCGGGACAGAGACACCGGGGAGCTGTTTTTT.

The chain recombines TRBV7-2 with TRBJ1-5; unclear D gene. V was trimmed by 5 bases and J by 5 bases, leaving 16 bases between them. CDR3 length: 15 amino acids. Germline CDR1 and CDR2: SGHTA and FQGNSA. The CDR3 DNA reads TGTGCCAGCAGCCCTACCTTCTCCGGGTATCAGCCCCAGCATTTT. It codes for CASSPTFSGYQPQHF.

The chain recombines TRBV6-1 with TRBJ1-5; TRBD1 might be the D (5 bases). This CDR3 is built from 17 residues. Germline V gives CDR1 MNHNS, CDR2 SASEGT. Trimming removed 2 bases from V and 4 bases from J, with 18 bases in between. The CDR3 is CASSEHRYETANQPQHF. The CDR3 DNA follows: TGTGCCAGCAGTGAACACAGGTATGAGACGGCAAATCAGCCCCAGCATTTT.

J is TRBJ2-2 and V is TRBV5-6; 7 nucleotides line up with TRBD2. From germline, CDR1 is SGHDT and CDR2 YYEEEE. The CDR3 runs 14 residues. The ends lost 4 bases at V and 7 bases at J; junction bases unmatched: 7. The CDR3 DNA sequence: TGTGCCAGCAGCCCGGGACTACAAGGCGGGGAGCTGTTTTTT. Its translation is CASSPGLQGGELFF. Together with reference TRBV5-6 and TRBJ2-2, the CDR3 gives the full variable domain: DAGVTQSPTHLIKTRGQQVTLRCSPKSGHDTVSWYQQALGQGPQFIFQYYEEEERQRGNFPDRFSGHQFPNYSSELNVNALLLGDSALYLCASSPGLQGGELFFGEGSRLTVL.

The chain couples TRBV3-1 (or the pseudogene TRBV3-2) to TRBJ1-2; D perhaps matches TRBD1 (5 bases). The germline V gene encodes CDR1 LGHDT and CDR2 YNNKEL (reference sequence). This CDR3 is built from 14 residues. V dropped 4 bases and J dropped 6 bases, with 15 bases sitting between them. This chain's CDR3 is CASSLTYGGDGYTF. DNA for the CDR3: TGTGCCAGCAGCCTAACCTACGGAGGGGATGGCTACACCTTC.

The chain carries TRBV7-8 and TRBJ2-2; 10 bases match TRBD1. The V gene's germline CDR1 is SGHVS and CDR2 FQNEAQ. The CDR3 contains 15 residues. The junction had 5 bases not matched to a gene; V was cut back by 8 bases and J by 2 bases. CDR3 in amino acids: CASGTGALNTGELFF. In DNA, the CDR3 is TGTGCCAGCGGGACAGGGGCTTTAAACACCGGGGAGCTGTTTTTT.

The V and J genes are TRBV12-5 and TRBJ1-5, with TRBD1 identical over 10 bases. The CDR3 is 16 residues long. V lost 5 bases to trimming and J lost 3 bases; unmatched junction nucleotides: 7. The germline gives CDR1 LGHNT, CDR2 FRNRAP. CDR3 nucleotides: TGTGCTAGTGGTCCCGGGGACAGGGGAAACAATCAGCCCCAGCATTTT. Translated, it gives CASGPGDRGNNQPQHF. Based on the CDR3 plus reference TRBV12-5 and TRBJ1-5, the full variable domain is DARVTQTPRHKVTEMGQEVTMRCQPILGHNTVFWYRQTMMQGLELLAYFRNRAPLDDSGMPKDRFSAEMPDATLATLKIQPSEPRDSAVYFCASGPGDRGNNQPQHFGDGTRLSIL.

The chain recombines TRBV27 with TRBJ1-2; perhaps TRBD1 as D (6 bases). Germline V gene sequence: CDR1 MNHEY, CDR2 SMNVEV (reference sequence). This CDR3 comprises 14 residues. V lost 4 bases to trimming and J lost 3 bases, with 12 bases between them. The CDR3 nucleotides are TGTGCCAGCAGTTCCATGGACAGCTACTATGGCTACACCTTC. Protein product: CASSSMDSYYGYTF.

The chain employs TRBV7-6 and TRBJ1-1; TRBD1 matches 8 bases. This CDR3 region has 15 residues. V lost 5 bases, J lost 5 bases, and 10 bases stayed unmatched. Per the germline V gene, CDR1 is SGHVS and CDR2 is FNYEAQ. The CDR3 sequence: CASSLGQGVRTEAFF. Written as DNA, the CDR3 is TGTGCCAGCAGCCTCGGACAGGGTGTTCGGACTGAAGCTTTCTTT.

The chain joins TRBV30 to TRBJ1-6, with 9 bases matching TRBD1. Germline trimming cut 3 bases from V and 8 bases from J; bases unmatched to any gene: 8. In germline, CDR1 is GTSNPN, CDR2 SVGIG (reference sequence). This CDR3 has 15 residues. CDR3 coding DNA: TGTGCCTGGAGAGAACAGGGGGCCGTTGATTCACCCCTCCACTTT. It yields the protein CAWREQGAVDSPLHF.

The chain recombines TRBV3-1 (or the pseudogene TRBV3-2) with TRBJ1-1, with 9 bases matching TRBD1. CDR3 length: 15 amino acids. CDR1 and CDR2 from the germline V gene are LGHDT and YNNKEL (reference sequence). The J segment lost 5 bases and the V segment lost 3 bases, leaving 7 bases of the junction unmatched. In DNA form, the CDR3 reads TGTGCCAGCAGCCAGGAGACAGGGGGGCGAACTGAAGCTTTCTTT. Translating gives CASSQETGGRTEAFF.

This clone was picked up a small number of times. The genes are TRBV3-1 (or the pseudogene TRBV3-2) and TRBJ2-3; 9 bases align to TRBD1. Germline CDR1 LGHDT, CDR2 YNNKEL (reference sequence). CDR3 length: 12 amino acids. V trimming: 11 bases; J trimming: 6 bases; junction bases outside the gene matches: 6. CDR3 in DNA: TGTGCCTCCGACAGGGGGTGGGATACGCAGTATTTT. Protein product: CASDRGWDTQYF.

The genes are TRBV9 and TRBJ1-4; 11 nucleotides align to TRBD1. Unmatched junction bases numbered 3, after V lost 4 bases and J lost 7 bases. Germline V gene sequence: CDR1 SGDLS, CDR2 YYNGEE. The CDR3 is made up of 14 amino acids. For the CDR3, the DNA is TGTGCCAGCAGCACCGGGACAGGGGGTGAAAAACTGTTTTTT. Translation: CASSTGTGGEKLFF.

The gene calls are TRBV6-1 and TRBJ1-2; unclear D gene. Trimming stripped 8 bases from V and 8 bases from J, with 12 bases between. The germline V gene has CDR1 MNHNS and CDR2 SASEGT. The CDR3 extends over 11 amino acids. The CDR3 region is CASSRTEGYTF. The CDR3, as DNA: TGTGCCAGCTCCCGCACAGAAGGCTACACCTTC.

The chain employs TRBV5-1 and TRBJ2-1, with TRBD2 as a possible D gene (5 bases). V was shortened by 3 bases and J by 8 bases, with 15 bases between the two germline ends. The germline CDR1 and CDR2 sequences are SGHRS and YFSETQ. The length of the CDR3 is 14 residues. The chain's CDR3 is CASSSGREEDEQFF. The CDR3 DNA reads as TGCGCCAGCAGCTCCGGACGGGAAGAGGATGAGCAGTTCTTC.

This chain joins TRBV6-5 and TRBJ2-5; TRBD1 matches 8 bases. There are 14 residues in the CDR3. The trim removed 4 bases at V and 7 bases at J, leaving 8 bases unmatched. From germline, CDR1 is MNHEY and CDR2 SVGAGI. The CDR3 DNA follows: TGTGCCAGCAGTTCCCTGGACGGGACAGGGACCCAGTACTTC. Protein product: CASSSLDGTGTQYF.

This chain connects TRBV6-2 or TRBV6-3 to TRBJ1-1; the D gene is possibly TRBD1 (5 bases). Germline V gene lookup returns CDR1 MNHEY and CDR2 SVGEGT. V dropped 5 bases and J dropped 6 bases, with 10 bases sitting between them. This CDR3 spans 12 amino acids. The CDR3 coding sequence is TGTGCCAGCAGTCAGGGCCACGCTGAAGCTTTCTTT. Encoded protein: CASSQGHAEAFF.

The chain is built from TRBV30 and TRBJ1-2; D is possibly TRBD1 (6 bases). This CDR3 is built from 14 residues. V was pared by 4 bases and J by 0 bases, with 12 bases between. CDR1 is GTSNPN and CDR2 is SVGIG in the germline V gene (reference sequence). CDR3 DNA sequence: TGTGCCTGGACCCCGACAGGATCTAACTATGGCTACACCTTC. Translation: CAWTPTGSNYGYTF.

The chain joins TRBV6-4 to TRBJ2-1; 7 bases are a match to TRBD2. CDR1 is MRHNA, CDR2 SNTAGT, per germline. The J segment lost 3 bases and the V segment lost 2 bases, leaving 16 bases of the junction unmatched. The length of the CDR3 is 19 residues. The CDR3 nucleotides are TGTGCCAGCAGTGACGGGTCCCACCAACCCGGACTAGGCTACAATGAGCAGTTCTTC. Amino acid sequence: CASSDGSHQPGLGYNEQFF.

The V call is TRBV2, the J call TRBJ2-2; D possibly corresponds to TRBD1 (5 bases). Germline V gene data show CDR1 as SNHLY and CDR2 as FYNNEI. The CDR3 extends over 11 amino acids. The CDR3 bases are TGTGTAGGGGCCTACACCGGGGAGCTGTTTTTT. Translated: CVGAYTGELFF.

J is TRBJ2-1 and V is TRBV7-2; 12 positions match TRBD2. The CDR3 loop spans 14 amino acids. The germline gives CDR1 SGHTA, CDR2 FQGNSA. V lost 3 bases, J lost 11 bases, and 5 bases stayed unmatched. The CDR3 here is CASSFGLAGRKQFF. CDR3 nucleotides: TGTGCCAGCAGCTTTGGACTAGCGGGGAGAAAGCAGTTCTTC.

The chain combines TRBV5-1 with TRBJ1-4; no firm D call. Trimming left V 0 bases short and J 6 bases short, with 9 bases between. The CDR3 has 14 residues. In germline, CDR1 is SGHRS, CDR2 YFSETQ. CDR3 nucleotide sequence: TGCGCCAGCAGCTTGGGAGGAACACATGAAAAACTGTTTTTT. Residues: CASSLGGTHEKLFF.

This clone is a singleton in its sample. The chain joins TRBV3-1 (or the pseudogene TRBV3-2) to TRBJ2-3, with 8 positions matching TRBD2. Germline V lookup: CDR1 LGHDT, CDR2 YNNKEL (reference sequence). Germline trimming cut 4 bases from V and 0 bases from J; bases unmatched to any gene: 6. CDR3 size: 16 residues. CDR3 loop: CASSLLAGPSTDTQYF. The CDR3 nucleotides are TGTGCCAGCAGCCTTCTAGCGGGCCCTAGCACAGATACGCAGTATTTT.

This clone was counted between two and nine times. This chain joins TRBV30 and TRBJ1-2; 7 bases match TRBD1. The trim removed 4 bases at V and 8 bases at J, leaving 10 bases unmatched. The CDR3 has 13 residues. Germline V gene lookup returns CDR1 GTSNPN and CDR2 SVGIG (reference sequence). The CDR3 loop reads CAWNLRGIGGYTF. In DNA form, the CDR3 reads TGTGCCTGGAACCTCAGGGGGATTGGGGGCTACACCTTC.

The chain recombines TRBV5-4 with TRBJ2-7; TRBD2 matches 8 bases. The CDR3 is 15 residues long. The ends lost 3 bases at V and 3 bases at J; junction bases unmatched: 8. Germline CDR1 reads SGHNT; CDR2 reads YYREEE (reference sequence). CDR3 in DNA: TGTGCCAGCAGCTCCAGGACTAGCTCTGGCTACGAGCAGTACTTC. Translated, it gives CASSSRTSSGYEQYF.